This is a list of T cell receptor beta chains from one sample in a study of T cell repertoires in cytomegalovirus infection. These receptors are not linked to any known antigen. TCRdb itself ran the reads through MiXCR, one entry per CDR3 protein. The table includes 600,000 to 700,000 distinct CDR3 sequences, around a third detected once. The sequenced sample was cultured PBMCs, obtained from culture after CMV antigen stimulation. The receptor source for this set is a human donor in good health (CMV status not recorded). Some clones in this sample may be carry-over from other donors' samples. Both conserved end residues are part of each CDR3. A D gene is named only where the DNA matches it firmly. Clone sizes are given selectively: once, few, many, or a class where the clone is expanded.

V gene	J gene	D gene	clone size	CDR3 DNA	CDR3 protein
TRBV5-1	TRBJ2-5	NA	NA	TGCGCCAGCAGCTTGGGGTTAGCCCGGGAGACCCAGTACTTC	CASSLGLARETQYF
TRBV4-3	TRBJ2-7	NA	NA	TGCGCCAGCAGCCAGTACGTAGACAGCATCTACGAGCAGTACTTC	CASSQYVDSIYEQYF
TRBV7-2	TRBJ2-1	TRBD2	many	TGTGCCAGCAGCTCCTCGGGGGGGCATTACAATGAGCAGTTCTTC	CASSSSGGHYNEQFF
TRBV4-1	TRBJ1-5	NA	once	TGCGCCAGCAGCCAAGGAGGGACTTCGGGACAGCCCCAGCATTTT	CASSQGGTSGQPQHF
TRBV7-6	TRBJ1-5	TRBD1	NA	TGTGCCAGCAGCAAGGGACAGGGCGGAGTTCAGCCCCAGCATTTT	CASSKGQGGVQPQHF
TRBV10-3	TRBJ2-1	TRBD2	once	TGTGCCATCAGTGACTCTAGGGGTAGCGGGAGTATCGGGAACTCCTACAATGAGCAGTTCTTC	CAISDSRGSGSIGNSYNEQFF
TRBV7-6	TRBJ1-4	NA	NA	TGTGCCAGCAGCCCCACGACCCCTAGGGAAAAACTGTTTTTT	CASSPTTPREKLFF
TRBV7-2	TRBJ2-1	NA	many	TGTGCCAGCAGCGATACCTTAGCGGAGTGGGACAATGAGCAGTTCTTC	CASSDTLAEWDNEQFF
TRBV6-6	TRBJ2-7	NA	NA	TGTGCCAGCAGTTACGCCGGGTCCGCCTACGAGCAGTACTTC	CASSYAGSAYEQYF
TRBV5-6	TRBJ1-2	NA	NA	TGTGCCAGCAGCCAACAGGGCCGCTCTTTCTATGGCTACACCTTC	CASSQQGRSFYGYTF
TRBV10-3	TRBJ1-5	NA	NA	TGTGCCATCAGTGGGCCAGATTCAAATCAGCCCCAGCATTTT	CAISGPDSNQPQHF
TRBV7-2	TRBJ1-2	NA	many	TGTGCCAGCAGCCCTCGGACATGGCTACCTAATTATGGCTACACCTTC	CASSPRTWLPNYGYTF
TRBV7-9	TRBJ2-7	NA	NA	TGTGCCAGCAGCTTAAGTTCCCGGAGCTCCTACGAGCAGTACTTC	CASSLSSRSSYEQYF
TRBV10-3	TRBJ2-2	NA	NA	TGTGCCATCAAAGCGAGTCCCCCGATGGCAATACTCACCGGGGAGCTGTTTTTT	CAIKASPPMAILTGELFF
TRBV19	TRBJ1-1	NA	few	TGTGCCAGTAGTAAAGGCCAGGGCACTGAAGCTTTCTTT	CASSKGQGTEAFF
TRBV7-6	TRBJ1-1	NA	once	TGTGCCAGCAGGTCCGTGCTGGACGGGGAAGCTTTCTTT	CASRSVLDGEAFF
TRBV5-1	TRBJ2-3	NA	NA	TGCGCCAGCAGATACAGGGAGGGGACAGATACGCAGTATTTT	CASRYREGTDTQYF
TRBV5-4	TRBJ2-5	NA	few	TGTGCCAGCAGCTTGGCTTTGGTGAAAGAGACCCAGTACTTC	CASSLALVKETQYF
TRBV7-6	TRBJ1-2	TRBD1	NA	TGTGCCAGCAGCTTAGCGCTTGGGGACAGCAGGGGCTACACCTTC	CASSLALGDSRGYTF
TRBV7-2	TRBJ1-1	TRBD1	NA	TGTGCCAGCAGATCTACAGGGGCCTTTGAAGCTTTCTTT	CASRSTGAFEAFF
TRBV10-3	TRBJ2-6	NA	NA	TGTGCCATCCGGGACGGAAGCTCTGGGGCCAACGTCCTGACTTTC	CAIRDGSSGANVLTF
TRBV12-3/TRBV12-4	TRBJ1-1	NA	NA	TGTGCCAGCAAAAATTGGGGGAGCACTGAAGCTTTCTTT	CASKNWGSTEAFF
TRBV12-3/TRBV12-4	TRBJ2-3	NA	few	TGTGCCAGCAGTTTCGGTAATGAAGATACGCAGTATTTT	CASSFGNEDTQYF
TRBV14	TRBJ2-5	NA	NA	TGTGCCAGCAGCCTGGGTTTAGGCAGGGAGGAGACCCAGTACTTC	CASSLGLGREETQYF
TRBV12-3/TRBV12-4	TRBJ1-5	TRBD1	many	TGTGCCAGCAGTACGATGACAGGGTACAATCAGCCCCAGCATTTT	CASSTMTGYNQPQHF
TRBV6-2/TRBV6-3	TRBJ2-7	TRBD1	NA	TGTGCCAGCAACGAGAACAGGGGCTTTTTAACCTACGAGCAGTACTTC	CASNENRGFLTYEQYF
TRBV20-1	TRBJ2-3	NA	NA	TGCAGTGTCCCACGGGCTAGCACAGATACGCAGTATTTT	CSVPRASTDTQYF
TRBV27	TRBJ1-6	NA	NA	TGTGCCAGCCGAAGACAGGATTATAATTCACCCCTCCACTTT	CASRRQDYNSPLHF
TRBV9	TRBJ2-2	NA	NA	TGTGCCAGCAGCGTAGTGGGCTGGGCCAAGAACACCGGGGAGCTGTTTTTT	CASSVVGWAKNTGELFF
TRBV7-2	TRBJ2-4	NA	many	TGTGCCAGCAGCTCCTTTTTAGTAGCCAAAAACATTCAGTACTTC	CASSSFLVAKNIQYF
TRBV12-3/TRBV12-4	TRBJ2-5	TRBD2	NA	TGTGCCAGCAGTCCTAATCTAGCGGCGGAGACCCAGTACTTC	CASSPNLAAETQYF
TRBV20-1	TRBJ2-3	NA	few	TGCAGTGCTACCCGGGACTTTCTCAGGGGTACGCAGTATTTT	CSATRDFLRGTQYF
TRBV6-1	TRBJ1-6	NA	few	TGTGCCAGCAGCGCTGGGACAAGGGCTAATTCACCCCTCCACTTT	CASSAGTRANSPLHF
TRBV6-1	TRBJ1-2	NA	few	TGTGCCAGCCAACCCTACGTCCAGGGTCAATGGGGATTAAACACCTTC	CASQPYVQGQWGLNTF
TRBV15	TRBJ2-3	NA	NA	TGTGCCACCAGCGTTGGGGTCACAGATACGCAGTATTTT	CATSVGVTDTQYF
TRBV4-3	TRBJ2-5	TRBD2	NA	TGCGCCAGCAGCCCCTCGGCGGGGGGCGGAAAAGAGACCCAGTACTTC	CASSPSAGGGKETQYF
TRBV19	TRBJ1-1	NA	NA	TGTGCCAGTACAGTCGAGGTCGTCCAGGACGCTGAAGCTTTCTTT	CASTVEVVQDAEAFF